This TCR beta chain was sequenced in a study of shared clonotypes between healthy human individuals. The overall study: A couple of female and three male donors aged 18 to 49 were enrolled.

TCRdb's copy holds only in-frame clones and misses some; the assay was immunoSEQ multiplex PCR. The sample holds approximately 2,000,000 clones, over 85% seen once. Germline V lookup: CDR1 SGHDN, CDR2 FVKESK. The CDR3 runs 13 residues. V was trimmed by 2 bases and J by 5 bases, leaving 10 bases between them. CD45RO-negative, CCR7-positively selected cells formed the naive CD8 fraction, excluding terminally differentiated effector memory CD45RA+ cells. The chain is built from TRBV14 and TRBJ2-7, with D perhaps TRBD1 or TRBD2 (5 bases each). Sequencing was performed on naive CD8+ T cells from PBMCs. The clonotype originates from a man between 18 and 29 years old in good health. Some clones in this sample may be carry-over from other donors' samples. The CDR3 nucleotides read TGTGCCAGCAGCCAATTCCTGGGGGACGAGCAGTACTTC. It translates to CASSQFLGDEQYF. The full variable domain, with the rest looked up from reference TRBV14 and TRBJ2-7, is EAGVTQFPSHSVIEKGQTVTLRCDPISGHDNLYWYRRVMGKEIKFLLHFVKESKQDESGMPNNRFLAERTGGTYSTLKVQPAELEDSGVYFCASSQFLGDEQYFGPGTRLTVT.